This T cell receptor (beta chain) was obtained from a study of CD8+ T cells in alopecia areata. Study-wide context: Tofacitinib exposure lasted 6 to 18 months, followed by 6 months off drug.

The count of this clone is one. Its specificity is not known. The same CDR3 arises from other DNA sequences in this sample as well. Stated treatment: oral pan-JAK inhibitor, 5-10 mg twice daily. Germline CDR1 and CDR2: LGHNA and YSLEER. This CDR3 region has 16 residues. The V and J ends lost 4 bases and 0 bases, in that order; junction bases with no gene match: 3. The authors extracted RNA and reverse transcribed it into cDNA as the sequencing template. TCRdb's copy holds only in-frame clones and misses some; the assay was immunoSEQ multiplex PCR. The table includes about 150,000 clones, 45% to 60% detected once. Notes on the study in general: Besides other cells, scalp samples also yield sequences of resident alphabeta T cells from normal skin.

This clonotype originated in a human donor with alopecia areata. The genes are TRBV4-3 and TRBJ2-2; 9 bases fit TRBD1. This specimen was CD8+ T cells sorted from blood, taken at week 4, from a patient treated with tofacitinib. DNA of the CDR3: TGCGCCAGCAGCCCTGGACAGGGGACGAACACCGGGGAGCTGTTTTTT. Its translation: CASSPGQGTNTGELFF.